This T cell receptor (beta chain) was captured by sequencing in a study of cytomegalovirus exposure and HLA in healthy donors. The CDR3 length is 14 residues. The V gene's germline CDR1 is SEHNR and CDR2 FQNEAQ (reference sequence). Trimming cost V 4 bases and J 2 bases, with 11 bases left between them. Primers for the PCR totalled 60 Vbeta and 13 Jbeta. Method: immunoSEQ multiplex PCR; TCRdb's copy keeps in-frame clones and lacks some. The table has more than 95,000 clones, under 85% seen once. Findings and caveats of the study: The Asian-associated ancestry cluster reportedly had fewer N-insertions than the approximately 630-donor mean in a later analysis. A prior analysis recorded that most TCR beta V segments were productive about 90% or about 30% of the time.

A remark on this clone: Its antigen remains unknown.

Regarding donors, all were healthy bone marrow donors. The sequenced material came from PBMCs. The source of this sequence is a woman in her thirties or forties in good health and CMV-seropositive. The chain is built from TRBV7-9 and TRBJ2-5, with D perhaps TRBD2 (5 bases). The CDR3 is CASSSSGIQETQYF. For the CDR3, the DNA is TGTGCCAGCAGCTCATCCGGGATTCAAGAGACCCAGTACTTC.